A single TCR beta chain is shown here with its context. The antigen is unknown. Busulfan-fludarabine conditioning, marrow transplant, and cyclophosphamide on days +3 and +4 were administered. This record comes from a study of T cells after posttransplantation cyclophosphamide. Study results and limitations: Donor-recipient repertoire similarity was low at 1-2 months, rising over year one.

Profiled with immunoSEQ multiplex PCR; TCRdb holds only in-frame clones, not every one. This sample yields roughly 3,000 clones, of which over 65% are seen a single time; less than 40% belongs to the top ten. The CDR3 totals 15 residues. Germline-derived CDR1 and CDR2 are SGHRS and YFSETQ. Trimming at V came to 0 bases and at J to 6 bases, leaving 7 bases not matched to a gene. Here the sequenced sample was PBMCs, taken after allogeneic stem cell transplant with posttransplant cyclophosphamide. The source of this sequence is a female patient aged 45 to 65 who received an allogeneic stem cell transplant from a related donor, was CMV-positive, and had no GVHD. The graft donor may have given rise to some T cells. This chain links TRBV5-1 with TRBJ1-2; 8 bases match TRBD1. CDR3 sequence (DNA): TGCGCCAGCAGCTTGGCCGCAGGGGGCGCGGATGGCTACACCTTC. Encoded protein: CASSLAAGGADGYTF.